The clone carrying this T cell receptor beta chain occurred many times. Between about 20,000 and 1,100,000 sorted cells, with 10%, 30% or 50% RNA, yielded naive CD8 libraries. The authors sorted naive CD8 T cells as CD8+CD4-CCR7+CD45RA+. TCRdb re-analysed the PCR reads in MiXCR, keeping a single row per CDR3 protein. Of around 480,000 distinct CDR3 sequences in the sample, about 20% were seen once. This record comes from a study of molecular identifiers for immune sequencing clone quantification. This TCR came from a human donor in good health. Some libraries in this study had Jurkat cell RNA spiked in. Input material: naive CD8+ T cells from blood, with Jurkat cell RNA spiked in. Stated subset: FACS-sorted CD8+CD4-CCR7+CD45RA+ naive T cells.

This chain's CDR3 is CASSYAPSGGKTQYF. For the CDR3, the DNA is TGTGCCAGCAGTTACGCCCCTAGCGGGGGGAAGACCCAGTACTTC. The genes are TRBV6-5 and TRBJ2-5; 11 bases line up with TRBD2. Trimming removed 2 bases from V and 6 bases from J; junction bases left unmatched: 5. In germline, CDR1 is MNHEY, CDR2 SVGAGI. This CDR3 has 15 amino acids.